This T cell receptor beta chain was documented in a study of T cells in Graves' hyperthyroidism and ophthalmopathy. Amplification of TCR beta CDR3 regions was performed using RNA transcripts as template. A first-round RT-PCR of the TCR CDR3 used the HTBI primer set. TCRdb ran MiXCR on the multiplex PCR reads and lists one entry per CDR3 protein. The profile shows some 300,000 distinct CDR3 sequences, about an eighth of them singletons. In this sample, this clonotype turned up many times. The junction had 1 base not matched to a gene; V was cut back by 5 bases and J by 0 bases. CDR1 GTSNPN and CDR2 SVGIG come from the germline V gene (reference sequence). The CDR3 runs 13 residues.

V is TRBV30 and J is TRBJ1-3; 7 bases match TRBD1. The TCR originated in a woman aged 25-40 years with Graves' hyperthyroidism that later progressed to Graves' ophthalmopathy. The sample consisted of blood. The CDR3, as DNA: TGTGCCTGGGACAGGGTCTCTGGAAACACCATATATTTT. This codes for CAWDRVSGNTIYF.